These 19 T cell receptor beta chains share one sample of origin, sequenced in a study of shared clonotypes between healthy human individuals. CD8 cells classed as naive were CD45RO-negative and positively selected for CCR7, excluding terminally differentiated effector memory CD45RA+ cells. This table comes from immunoSEQ multiplex PCR, and its TCRdb copy is limited to in-frame clones, with some not included. The sample holds about 820,000 clones, 80% to 95% seen once. Sequenced: naive CD8+ T cells sorted from blood. Every receptor here comes from a man aged 25-45 years in good health.

This rearrangement joins TRBV5-6 to TRBJ2-5; 7 bases line up with TRBD1. This CDR3 is built from 16 residues. Germline V gene sequence: CDR1 SGHDT, CDR2 YYEEEE. With V trimmed by 5 bases and J by 2 bases, 12 bases remained unmatched. Written as DNA, the CDR3 is TGTGCCAGCAGTGTTGGACAGGATCGTGGACAAGAGACCCAGTACTTC. Amino acids: CASSVGQDRGQETQYF.

Turning to this clone: Different DNA sequences within this sample yield the same CDR3. The chain combines TRBV2 with TRBJ2-7; D gene unclear. Germline CDR1 and CDR2: SNHLY and FYNNEI. The V end was cut by 4 bases, the J end by 0 bases, with 1 base between. The CDR3 is made up of 11 amino acids. This CDR3 reads CASSGSYEQYF. The CDR3 region has the DNA TGTGCCAGCAGTGGCTCCTACGAGCAGTACTTC.

The rearrangement joins TRBV5-1 to TRBJ2-7; D is possibly TRBD1 or TRBD2 (5 bases each). Germline CDR1 SGHRS, CDR2 YFSETQ. This CDR3 contains 15 residues. V lost 5 bases to trimming and J lost 0 bases, with 15 bases between them. CDR3 sequence (DNA): TGCGCCAGCAGTCCTGACTGGGACCTCTCCTACGAGCAGTACTTC. Amino acid sequence: CASSPDWDLSYEQYF. The variable domain in full, completed from reference TRBV5-1 and TRBJ2-7, reads KAGVTQTPRYLIKTRGQQVTLSCSPISGHRSVSWYQQTPGQGLQFLFEYFSETQRNKGNFPGRFSGRQFSNSRSEMNVSTLELGDSALYLCASSPDWDLSYEQYFGPGTRLTVT.

The rearrangement joins TRBV7-9 to TRBJ2-1; 7 bases are a match to TRBD2. This CDR3 contains 15 residues. The V gene end was trimmed by 1 base and the J gene end by 2 bases; junction bases not matched to a gene: 2. Germline V gene sequence: CDR1 SEHNR, CDR2 FQNEAQ (reference sequence). The CDR3 DNA sequence: TGTGCCAGCAGCTTAGGGACTAGAACCTACAATGAGCAGTTCTTC. Translated: CASSLGTRTYNEQFF.

The J gene is TRBJ2-1, the V gene TRBV11-2; 10 nucleotides line up with TRBD1. The J segment lost 8 bases and the V segment lost 0 bases, leaving 7 bases of the junction unmatched. This CDR3 is built from 16 residues. In germline, CDR1 is SGHAT, CDR2 FQNNGV. The CDR3 here is CASSLDRDRGNDEQFF. CDR3 nucleotides: TGTGCCAGCAGCTTAGATCGGGACAGGGGAAATGATGAGCAGTTCTTC.

The chain has TRBV4-3 and TRBJ1-5; D perhaps matches TRBD1 (5 bases). Germline V gene data show CDR1 as LGHNA and CDR2 as YSLEER. CDR3 length: 15 amino acids. V lost 0 bases and J 4 bases, leaving 10 bases between the germline ends. As DNA, the CDR3 is TGCGCCAGCAGCCAAGATGGGGCAGAAAATCAGCCCCAGCATTTT. Translation: CASSQDGAENQPQHF.

This clone has only one observation. The J gene is TRBJ2-1, the V gene TRBV28; TRBD2 matches at 13 bases. The germline CDR1 and CDR2 sequences are MDHEN and SYDVKM. V was clipped by 3 bases and J by 4 bases; unmatched bases: 6. The CDR3 is made up of 17 amino acids. CDR3 in DNA: TGTGCCAGCAGTTTTGTGGGACTAGCGGGAATTTACAATGAGCAGTTCTTC. This codes for CASSFVGLAGIYNEQFF. Looking up the rest from reference TRBV28 and TRBJ2-1 gives the full variable domain: DVKVTQSSRYLVKRTGEKVFLECVQDMDHENMFWYRQDPGLGLRLIYFSYDVKMKEKGDIPEGYSVSREKKERFSLILESASTNQTSMYLCASSFVGLAGIYNEQFFGPGTRLTVL.

This clone was counted a single time. This sequence is one base from a far larger clone and is likely a read error. The J gene is TRBJ2-1, the V gene TRBV6-5; D unresolved. Looked up from germline, CDR1 is MNHEY and CDR2 is SVGAGI. This CDR3 is built from 13 residues. With 5 bases removed from V and 0 bases from J, the gap between germline ends came to 5 bases. The CDR3 loop reads CASSESSYNEQFF. CDR3 DNA: TGTGCCAGCAGTGAGAGCTCCTACAATGAGCAGTTCTTC.

V is TRBV4-1 and J is TRBJ2-4, with D possibly matching TRBD1 (6 bases). This CDR3 is 16 amino acids long. Germline V gives CDR1 MGHRA, CDR2 YSYEKL. V was shortened by 7 bases and J by 3 bases, with 19 bases between the two germline ends. In DNA form, the CDR3 reads TGCGCCAGCACCCCCGGGACAAGTCCCTTCAAAAACATTCAGTACTTC. This codes for CASTPGTSPFKNIQYF.

The chain has TRBV4-1 and TRBJ1-1; TRBD1 matches at 9 bases. After removal of 4 bases from V and 1 base from J, the junction contained 7 bases not matched to a gene. Germline V gene data show CDR1 as MGHRA and CDR2 as YSYEKL. The CDR3 has 16 amino acids. The CDR3 DNA is TGCGCCAGCAGCCGGGAACAGGGGGCACGGAACACTGAAGCTTTCTTT. This sequence encodes CASSREQGARNTEAFF.

The rearrangement links TRBV4-1 to TRBJ2-1; 11 bases align to TRBD2. Per the germline V gene, CDR1 is MGHRA and CDR2 is YSYEKL. The CDR3 consists of 15 residues. V shed 6 bases and J 7 bases; nucleotides not matched to a gene: 8. In DNA, the CDR3 is TGCGCCAGCAGAGCGCTAGCGGGAGGTGGGAATGAGCAGTTCTTC. Residues: CASRALAGGGNEQFF.

This chain uses TRBV28 with TRBJ2-1; 16 bases agree with TRBD2. The germline V gene encodes CDR1 MDHEN and CDR2 SYDVKM. The CDR3 covers 19 residues. The V and J ends lost 6 bases and 0 bases, in that order; junction bases with no gene match: 8. The CDR3: CASSSPGLAGGSSYNEQFF. DNA for the CDR3: TGTGCCAGCAGCTCTCCGGGACTAGCGGGAGGGAGCTCCTACAATGAGCAGTTCTTC.

This chain links TRBV14 with TRBJ2-3, with D perhaps matching TRBD1 (7 bases). The ends were cut back, 3 bases at V and 7 bases at J, with 26 bases in the middle. Germline V gene sequence: CDR1 SGHDN, CDR2 FVKESK. The CDR3 spans 18 residues. The CDR3 bases are TGTGCCAGCAGCCAGACAGGGCGCGGGGCTTCGGCTGCTCATACGCAGTATTTT. Encoded protein: CASSQTGRGASAAHTQYF.

V usage is TRBV19 and J usage is TRBJ2-7; 10 nucleotides align to TRBD2. Germline assignment: CDR1 LNHDA and CDR2 SQIVND (reference sequence). J gave up 4 bases and V 1 base, and 7 bases lay outside the gene matches. The length of the CDR3 is 16 residues. The CDR3: CASSIALAGWGYEQYF. The CDR3 DNA follows: TGTGCCAGTAGTATAGCACTAGCGGGATGGGGGTACGAGCAGTACTTC.

This clone was found once. This chain uses TRBV9 with TRBJ2-1; D is perhaps TRBD2 (6 bases). Germline V gives CDR1 SGDLS, CDR2 YYNGEE. The CDR3 totals 11 residues. Trimming took off 4 bases at V and 10 bases at J, with 9 bases between the two ends. CDR3 residues: CASSWGDEQFF. As DNA, the CDR3 is TGTGCCAGCAGCTGGGGGGACGAGCAGTTCTTC.

As to this clone: Additional DNA sequences in this sample encode the identical CDR3. The J gene is TRBJ2-3, the V gene TRBV5-1; D unclear. The CDR3 extends over 15 amino acids. The V gene's germline CDR1 is SGHRS and CDR2 YFSETQ. V was cut by 0 bases and J by 2 bases, with 10 bases left in between. In DNA, the CDR3 is TGCGCCAGCAGCTTGGCCCTCGCGCTCACAGATACGCAGTATTTT. Protein: CASSLALALTDTQYF.

The chain combines TRBV5-8 with TRBJ2-1; no firm D call. The CDR3 is 14 amino acids. Looked up from germline, CDR1 is SGHTS and CDR2 is YDEGEE. V was clipped by 2 bases and J by 3 bases, with 9 bases between them. The CDR3 spells CASSLVSFYNEQFF. Written as DNA, the CDR3 is TGTGCCAGCAGCTTAGTCAGTTTCTACAATGAGCAGTTCTTC. Complete variable domain (other parts from reference TRBV5-8 and TRBJ2-1): EAGVTQSPTHLIKTRGQQATLRCSPISGHTSVYWYQQALGLGLQFLLWYDEGEERNRGNFPPRFSGRQFPNYSSELNVNALELEDSALYLCASSLVSFYNEQFFGPGTRLTVL.

This clone was counted a single time. V and J are TRBV30 and TRBJ2-7, with D perhaps matching TRBD1 (5 bases). CDR3 length: 13 amino acids. Trimming cost V 6 bases and J 0 bases, with 12 bases left between them. Germline loops: CDR1 GTSNPN, CDR2 SVGIG (reference sequence). This CDR3 reads CACNRDSSYEQYF. CDR3 bases: TGTGCCTGCAACCGTGACAGCTCCTACGAGCAGTACTTC. Full variable domain (outside the CDR3, taken from reference TRBV30 and TRBJ2-7): SQTIHQWPATLVQPVGSPLSLECTVEGTSNPNLYWYRQAAGRGLQLLFYSVGIGQISSEVPQNLSASRPQDRQFILSSKKLLLSDSGFYLCACNRDSSYEQYFGPGTRLTVT.

This sequence joins TRBV28 and TRBJ1-5; D is possibly TRBD1 (6 bases). The length of the CDR3 is 15 residues. Trimming took 4 bases from V and 5 from J, leaving 15 bases between them. Germline assignment: CDR1 MDHEN and CDR2 SYDVKM. For the CDR3, the DNA is TGTGCCAGCAGTTCACTATGGGGGGCGGATCAGCCCCAGCATTTT. Translation gives CASSSLWGADQPQHF.